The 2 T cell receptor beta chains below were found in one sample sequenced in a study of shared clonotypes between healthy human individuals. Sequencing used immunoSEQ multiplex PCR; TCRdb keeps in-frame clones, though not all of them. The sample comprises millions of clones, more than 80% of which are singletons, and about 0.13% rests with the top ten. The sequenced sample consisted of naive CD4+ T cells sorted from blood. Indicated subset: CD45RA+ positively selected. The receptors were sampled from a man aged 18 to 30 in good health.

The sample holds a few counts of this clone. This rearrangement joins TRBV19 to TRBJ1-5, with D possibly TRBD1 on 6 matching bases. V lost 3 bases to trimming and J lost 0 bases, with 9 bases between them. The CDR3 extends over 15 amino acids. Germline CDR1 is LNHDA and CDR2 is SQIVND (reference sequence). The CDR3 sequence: CASSIIGGSNQPQHF. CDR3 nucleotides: TGTGCCAGTAGTATTATAGGGGGTAGCAATCAGCCCCAGCATTTT.

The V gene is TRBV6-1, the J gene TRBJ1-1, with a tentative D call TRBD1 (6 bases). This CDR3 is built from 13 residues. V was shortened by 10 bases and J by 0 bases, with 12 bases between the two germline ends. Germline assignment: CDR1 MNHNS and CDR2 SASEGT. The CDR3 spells CAIKTGLNTEAFF. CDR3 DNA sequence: TGTGCCATTAAAACAGGGTTGAACACTGAAGCTTTCTTT.